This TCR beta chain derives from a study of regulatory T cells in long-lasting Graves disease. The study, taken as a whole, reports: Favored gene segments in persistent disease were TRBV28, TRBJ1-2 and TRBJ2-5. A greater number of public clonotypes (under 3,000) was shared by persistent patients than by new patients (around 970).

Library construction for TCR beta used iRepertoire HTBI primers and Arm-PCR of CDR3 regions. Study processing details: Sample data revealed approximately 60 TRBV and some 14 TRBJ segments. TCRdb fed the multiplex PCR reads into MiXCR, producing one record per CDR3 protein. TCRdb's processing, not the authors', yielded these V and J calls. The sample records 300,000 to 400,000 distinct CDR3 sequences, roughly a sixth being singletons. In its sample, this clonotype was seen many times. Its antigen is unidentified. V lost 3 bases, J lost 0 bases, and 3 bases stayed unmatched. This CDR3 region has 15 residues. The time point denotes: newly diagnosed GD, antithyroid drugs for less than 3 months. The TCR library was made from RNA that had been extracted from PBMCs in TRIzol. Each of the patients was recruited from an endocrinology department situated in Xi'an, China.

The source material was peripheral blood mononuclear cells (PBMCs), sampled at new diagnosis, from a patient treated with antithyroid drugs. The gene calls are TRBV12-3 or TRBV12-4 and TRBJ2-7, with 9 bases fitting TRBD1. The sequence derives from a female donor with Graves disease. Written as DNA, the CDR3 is TGTGCCAGCAGTTTCGGGACAGGGTACTCCTACGAGCAGTACTTC. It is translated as CASSFGTGYSYEQYF.